This entry lists 4 T cell receptor beta chains sequenced from one sample in a study of blood T cells in healthy people across ages. Next came a second PCR, run for about 6 to 12 cycles, which used a sample-barcoded 5' primer along with a J-beta primer mix. TCRdb re-derived calls from the 5' RACE reads in MiXCR, one entry per CDR3 protein. The table records over 1,500,000 distinct CDR3 sequences, 49% of them present only once. The specimen was blood. These receptors came from a middle-aged woman in good health.

In its sample, this clonotype was seen a few times. The chain joins TRBV5-1 to TRBJ2-3; 7 bases map to TRBD2. Per germline, CDR1 SGHRS and CDR2 YFSETQ. This CDR3 is 15 amino acids long. J gave up 5 bases and V 0 bases, and 6 bases lay outside the gene matches. In DNA, the CDR3 is TGCGCCAGCAGCTTGGAAGGGGCTAGCGGAGATACGCAGTATTTT. It translates to CASSLEGASGDTQYF.

In the case of this clonotype: At one end the junction does not follow the germline gene, possibly because of a read error. The chain uses TRBV29-1 and TRBJ2-7, with 11 bases identical to TRBD2. TRBJ2-5 matches the DNA end more closely, so the J call is doubtful. The CDR3 runs 13 residues. CDR1 and CDR2 from the germline V gene are SQVTM and ANQGSEA. CDR3: CSAELAGEGTQYF. The DNA for the CDR3 is TGCAGCGCTGAACTAGCGGGGGAAGGGACCCAGTACTTC.

This clonotype was detected only once. The chain is built from TRBV7-2 and TRBJ1-6; D might be TRBD1 (5 bases). Germline V lookup: CDR1 SGHTA, CDR2 FQGNSA. The CDR3 is made up of 15 amino acids. V was clipped by 1 base and J by 4 bases, with 8 bases between them. CDR3 residues: CASSLDRHYNSPLHF. DNA for the CDR3: TGTGCCAGCAGCTTAGACAGGCATTATAATTCACCCCTCCACTTT.

A note on this clonotype: A read error may produce the germline difference seen at one junction end. The chain uses TRBV7-2 and TRBJ2-3; 12 positions match TRBD2. Per germline, CDR1 SGHTA and CDR2 FQGNSA. This CDR3 is 19 amino acids long. CDR3 sequence reads: CASSLASVGLAGSTDTRYF. The CDR3 bases are TGTGCCAGCAGCTTAGCGTCAGTCGGACTAGCGGGGAGCACAGATACGCGGTATTTT.